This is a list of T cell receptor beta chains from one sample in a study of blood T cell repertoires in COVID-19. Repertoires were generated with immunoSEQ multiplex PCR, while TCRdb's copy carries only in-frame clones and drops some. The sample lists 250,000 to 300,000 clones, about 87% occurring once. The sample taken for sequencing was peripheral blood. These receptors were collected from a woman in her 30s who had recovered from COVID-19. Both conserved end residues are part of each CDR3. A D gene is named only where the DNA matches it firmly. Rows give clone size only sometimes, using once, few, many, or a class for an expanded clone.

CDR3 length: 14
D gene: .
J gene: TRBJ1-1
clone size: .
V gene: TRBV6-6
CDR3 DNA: TGTGCCAGCAGTTACTCGACCGCGGGCACTGAAGCTTTCTTT
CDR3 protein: CASSYSTAGTEAFF

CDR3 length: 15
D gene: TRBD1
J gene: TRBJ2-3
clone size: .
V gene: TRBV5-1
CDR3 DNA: TGCGCCAGCAGCTCTGGGGACAGGGTGAAAGATACGCAGTATTTT
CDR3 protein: CASSSGDRVKDTQYF

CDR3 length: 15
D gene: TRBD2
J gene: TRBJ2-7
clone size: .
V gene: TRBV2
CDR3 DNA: TGTGCCAGCAGTGAAGCAGCTAGCGGACCCTACGAGCAGTACTTC
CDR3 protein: CASSEAASGPYEQYF

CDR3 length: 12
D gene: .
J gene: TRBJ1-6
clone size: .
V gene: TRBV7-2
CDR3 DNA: TGTGCCAGCAGCCCGGACTGGTCACCCCTCCACTTT
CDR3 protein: CASSPDWSPLHF

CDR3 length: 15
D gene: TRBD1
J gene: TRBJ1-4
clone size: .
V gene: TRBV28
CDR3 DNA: TGTGCCAGCAGTTTATCTGGTAGGGGGCGGGAAAAACTGTTTTTT
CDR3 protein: CASSLSGRGREKLFF

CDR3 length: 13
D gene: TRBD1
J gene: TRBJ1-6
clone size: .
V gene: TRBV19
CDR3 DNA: TGTGCCAGTAGTGACAGGGCGAATTCACCCCTCCACTTT
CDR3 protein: CASSDRANSPLHF

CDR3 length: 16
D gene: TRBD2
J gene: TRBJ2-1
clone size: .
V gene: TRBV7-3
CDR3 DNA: TGTGCCAGCATCCGGGGACTAGCGGGGGGTTACAATGAGCAGTTCTTC
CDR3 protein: CASIRGLAGGYNEQFF

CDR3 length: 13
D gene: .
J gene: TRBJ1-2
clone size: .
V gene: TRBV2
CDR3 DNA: TGTGCCAGCGGAGGGGGGGGTAACTATGGCTACACCTTC
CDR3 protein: CASGGGGNYGYTF

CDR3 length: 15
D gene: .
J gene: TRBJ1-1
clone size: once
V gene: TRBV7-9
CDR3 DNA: TGTGCCAGCAGCTTAGAAGCGGGGTGGGCCACTGAAGCTTTCTTT
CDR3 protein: CASSLEAGWATEAFF

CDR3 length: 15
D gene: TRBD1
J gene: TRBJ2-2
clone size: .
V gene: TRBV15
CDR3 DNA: TGTGCCACCAGCAGAATCGGACAGGGGGCCGGGGAGCTGTTTTTT
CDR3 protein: CATSRIGQGAGELFF

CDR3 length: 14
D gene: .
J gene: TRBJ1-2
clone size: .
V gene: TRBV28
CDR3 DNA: TGTGCCAGCAGTTTCCCGGGGTACAACTATGGCTACACCTTC
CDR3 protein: CASSFPGYNYGYTF

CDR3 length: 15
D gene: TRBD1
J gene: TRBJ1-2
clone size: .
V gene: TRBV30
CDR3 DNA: TGTGCCTGGAGTGCCGGGGCAGGGGGCTTCCATGGCTACACCTTC
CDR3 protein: CAWSAGAGGFHGYTF

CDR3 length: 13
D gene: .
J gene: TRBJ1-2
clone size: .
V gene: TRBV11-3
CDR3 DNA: TGTGCCAGCAGCTTAGTCGCCGGGGTTGGCTACACCTTC
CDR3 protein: CASSLVAGVGYTF

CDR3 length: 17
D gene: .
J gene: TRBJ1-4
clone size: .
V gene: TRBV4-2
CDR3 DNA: TGTGCCAGCAGCCAAGATCGAAAGGGGCCAACTAATGAAAAACTGTTTTTT
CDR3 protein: CASSQDRKGPTNEKLFF

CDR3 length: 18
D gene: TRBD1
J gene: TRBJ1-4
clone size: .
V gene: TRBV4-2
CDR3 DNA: TGTGCCAGCAGCCAAGATGGGCGATCCGGGACAGGGGATGAAAAACTGTTTTTT
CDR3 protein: CASSQDGRSGTGDEKLFF

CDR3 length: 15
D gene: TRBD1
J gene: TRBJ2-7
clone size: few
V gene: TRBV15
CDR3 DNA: TGTGCCACCAGCGCTCCGGGACAGGGGGTATACGAGCAGTACTTC
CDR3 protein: CATSAPGQGVYEQYF

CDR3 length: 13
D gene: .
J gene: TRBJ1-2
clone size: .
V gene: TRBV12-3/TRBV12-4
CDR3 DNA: TGTGCCAGCAGTCCCGGGTCTAACTATGGCTACACCTTC
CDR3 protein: CASSPGSNYGYTF

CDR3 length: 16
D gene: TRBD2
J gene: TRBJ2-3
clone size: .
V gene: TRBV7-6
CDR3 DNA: TGTGCCAGCAGCTCCGGGGTAGGGACTAGCGCAGATACGCAGTATTTT
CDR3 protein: CASSSGVGTSADTQYF

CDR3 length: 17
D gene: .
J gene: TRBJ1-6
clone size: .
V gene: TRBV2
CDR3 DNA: TGTGCCAGCAGTGATCGACAGCCGGCCTCCTATAATTCACCCCTCCACTTT
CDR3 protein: CASSDRQPASYNSPLHF

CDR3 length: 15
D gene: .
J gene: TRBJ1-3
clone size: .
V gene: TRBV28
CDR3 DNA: TGTGCCAGCAGTTTGTGGGCAGGAGGCAGAAACACCATATATTTT
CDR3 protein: CASSLWAGGRNTIYF

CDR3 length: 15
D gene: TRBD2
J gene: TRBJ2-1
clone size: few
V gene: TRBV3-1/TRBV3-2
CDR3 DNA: TGTGCCAGCAGCCAAGAGACTAGCGGGCTGAATGAGCAGTTCTTC
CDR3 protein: CASSQETSGLNEQFF

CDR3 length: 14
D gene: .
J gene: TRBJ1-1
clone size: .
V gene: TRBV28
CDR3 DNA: TGTGCCAGCAGTGGCGGGGGCATGAACACTGAAGCTTTCTTT
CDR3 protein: CASSGGGMNTEAFF

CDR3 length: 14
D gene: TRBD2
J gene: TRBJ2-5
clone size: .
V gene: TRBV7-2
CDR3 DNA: TGTGCCAGCAGCCTAATAGCGGGGCAAGAGACCCAGTACTTC
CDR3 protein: CASSLIAGQETQYF

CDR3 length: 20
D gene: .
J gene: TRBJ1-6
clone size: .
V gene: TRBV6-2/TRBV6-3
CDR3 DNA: TGTGCCAGCAGTTATAACTCCTTGGGCCCTCGAAGCTCCTATAATTCACCCCTCCACTTT
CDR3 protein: CASSYNSLGPRSSYNSPLHF

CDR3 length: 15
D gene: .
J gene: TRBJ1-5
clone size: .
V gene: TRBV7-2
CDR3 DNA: TGTGCCAGCAGCCTTGGATCCAGGGGCAATCAGCCCCAGCATTTT
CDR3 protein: CASSLGSRGNQPQHF

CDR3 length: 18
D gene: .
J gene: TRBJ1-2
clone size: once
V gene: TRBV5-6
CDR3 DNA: TGTGCCAGCAGCCCACAGTATCCCCAGGGGCCTTCCTCCTATGGCTACACCTTC
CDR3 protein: CASSPQYPQGPSSYGYTF

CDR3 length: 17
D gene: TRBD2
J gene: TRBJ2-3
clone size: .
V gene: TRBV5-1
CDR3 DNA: TGCGCCAGCAGCTTGACAAGCGGGGGAGGTGGGTCGGATACGCAGTATTTT
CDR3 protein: CASSLTSGGGGSDTQYF

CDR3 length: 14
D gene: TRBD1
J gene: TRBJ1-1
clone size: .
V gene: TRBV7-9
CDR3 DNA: TGTGCCAGCAGTCTCAGGGGGCAAAACACTGAAGCTTTCTTT
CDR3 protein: CASSLRGQNTEAFF

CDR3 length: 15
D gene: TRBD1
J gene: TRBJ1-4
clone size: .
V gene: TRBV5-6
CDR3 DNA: TGTGCCAGCAGCTTGGTGGGACAGGGTAATGAAAAACTGTTTTTT
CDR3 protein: CASSLVGQGNEKLFF

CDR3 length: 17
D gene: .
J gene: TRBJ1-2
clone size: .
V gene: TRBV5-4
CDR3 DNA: TGTGCCAGCAGCCAAACCCTGGGTCTTCTAGCTAACTATGGCTACACCTTC
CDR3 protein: CASSQTLGLLANYGYTF

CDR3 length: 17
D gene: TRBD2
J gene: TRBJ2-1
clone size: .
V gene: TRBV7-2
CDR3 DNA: TGTGCCAGCAGCCCCCGACTAGCGGGGGGGCCTTACAATGAGCAGTTCTTC
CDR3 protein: CASSPRLAGGPYNEQFF

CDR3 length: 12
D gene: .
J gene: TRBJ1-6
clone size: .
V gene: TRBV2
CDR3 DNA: TGTGCCAGCAGTGAGGGGGGGGCGGCCCTCCACTTT
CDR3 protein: CASSEGGAALHF

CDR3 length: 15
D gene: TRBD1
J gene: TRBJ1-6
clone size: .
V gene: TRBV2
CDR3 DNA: TGTGCCAGCAGTGAAGCCGGGACAGGGGTCTCACCCCTCCACTTT
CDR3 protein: CASSEAGTGVSPLHF

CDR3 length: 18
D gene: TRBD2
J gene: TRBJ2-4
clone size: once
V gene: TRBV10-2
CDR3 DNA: TGCGCCAGCGGTGAGACCAGCGGGGGGGATTTAGCCAAAAACATTCAGTACTTC
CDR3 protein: CASGETSGGDLAKNIQYF

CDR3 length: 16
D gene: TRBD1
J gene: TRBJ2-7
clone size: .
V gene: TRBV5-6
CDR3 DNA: TGTGCCAGCAGCTTCTTGGACAGGGGCTTAACCTACGAGCAGTACTTC
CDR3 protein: CASSFLDRGLTYEQYF

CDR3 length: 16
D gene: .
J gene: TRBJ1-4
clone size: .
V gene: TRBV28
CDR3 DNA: TGTGCCAGCAGCTCCCTTGCTGGAGCAACTAATGAAAAACTGTTTTTT
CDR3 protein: CASSSLAGATNEKLFF

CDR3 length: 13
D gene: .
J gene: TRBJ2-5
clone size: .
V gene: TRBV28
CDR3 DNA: TGTGCCAGCAGTTTAGAGCAGCGTGAGACCCAGTACTTC
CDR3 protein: CASSLEQRETQYF

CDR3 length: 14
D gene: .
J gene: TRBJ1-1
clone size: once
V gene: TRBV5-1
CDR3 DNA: TGCGCCAGCAGCCCCAGGGGATCGGACACTGAAGCTTTCTTT
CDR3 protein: CASSPRGSDTEAFF

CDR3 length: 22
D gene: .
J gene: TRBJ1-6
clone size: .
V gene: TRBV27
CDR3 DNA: TGTGCCAGCAGTTTCCAGACCCTAAGGAGGACCACCAGCGGGGGCTATAATTCACCCCTCCACTTT
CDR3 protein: CASSFQTLRRTTSGGYNSPLHF

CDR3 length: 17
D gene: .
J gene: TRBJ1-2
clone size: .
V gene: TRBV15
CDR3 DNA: TGTGCCACCAGCCCACGAGGGTCGGGGGTAGCTAACTATGGCTACACCTTC
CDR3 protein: CATSPRGSGVANYGYTF

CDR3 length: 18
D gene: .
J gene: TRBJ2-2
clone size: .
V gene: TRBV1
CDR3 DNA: TGCACCAGCAGCCAAGAGTGTAGCGGGGGGCTAAACACCGGGGAGCTGTTTTTT
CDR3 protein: CTSSQECSGGLNTGELFF

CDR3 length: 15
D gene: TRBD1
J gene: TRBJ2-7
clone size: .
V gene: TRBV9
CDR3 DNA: TGTGCCAGCAGCGGGTCCCATCAGGGGGCCTACGAGCAGTACTTC
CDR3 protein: CASSGSHQGAYEQYF

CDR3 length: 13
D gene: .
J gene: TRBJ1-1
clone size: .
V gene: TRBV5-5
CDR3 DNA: TGTGCCAGCAGCTCCCTAAGAGGGACTGAAGCTTTCTTT
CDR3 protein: CASSSLRGTEAFF

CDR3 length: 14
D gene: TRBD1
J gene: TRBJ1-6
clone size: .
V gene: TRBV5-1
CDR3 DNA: TGCGCCAGCAGCTTGACAGGGGGCAGTTCACCCCTCCACTTT
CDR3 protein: CASSLTGGSSPLHF

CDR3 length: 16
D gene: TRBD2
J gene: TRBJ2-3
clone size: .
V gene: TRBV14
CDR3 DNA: TGTGCCAGCAGTGCAACCTGGACTAGCGGAATAGATACGCAGTATTTT
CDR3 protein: CASSATWTSGIDTQYF

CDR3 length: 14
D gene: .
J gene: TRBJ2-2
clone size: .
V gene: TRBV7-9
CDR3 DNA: TGTGCCAGCAGCTTAGCGGGGGGCACCGGGGAGCTGTTTTTT
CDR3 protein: CASSLAGGTGELFF

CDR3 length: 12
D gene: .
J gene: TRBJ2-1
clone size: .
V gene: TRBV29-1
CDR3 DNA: TGCAGCGCCGCTCTCGTGGAGAGCGAGCAGTTCTTC
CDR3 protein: CSAALVESEQFF

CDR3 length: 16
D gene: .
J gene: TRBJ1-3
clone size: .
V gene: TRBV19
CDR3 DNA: TGTGCCAGTAGTACCACCCGTCGGAGGTCTGGAAACACCATATATTTT
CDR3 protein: CASSTTRRRSGNTIYF

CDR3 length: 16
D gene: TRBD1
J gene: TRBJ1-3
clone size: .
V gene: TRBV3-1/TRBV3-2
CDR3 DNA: TGTGCCAGCCAAACCGGGACAGGTAGCTCTGGAAACACCATATATTTT
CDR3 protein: CASQTGTGSSGNTIYF

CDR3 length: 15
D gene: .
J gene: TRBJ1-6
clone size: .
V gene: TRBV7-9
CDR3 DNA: TGTGCCAGCAGCCCCGGGACATTCTCTAATTCACCCCTCCACTTT
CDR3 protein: CASSPGTFSNSPLHF

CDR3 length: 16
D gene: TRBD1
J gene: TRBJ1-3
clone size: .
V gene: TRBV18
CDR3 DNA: TGTGCCAGCTCACAACCGGGACAGAGCTCTGGAAACACCATATATTTT
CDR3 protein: CASSQPGQSSGNTIYF

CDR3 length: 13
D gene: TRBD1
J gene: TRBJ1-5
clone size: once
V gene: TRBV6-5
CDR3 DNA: TGTGCCAGCCACTGGACAGGGAATCAGCCCCAGCATTTT
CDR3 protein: CASHWTGNQPQHF

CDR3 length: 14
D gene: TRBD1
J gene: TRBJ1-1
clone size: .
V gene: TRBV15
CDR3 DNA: TGTGCCACCAGCAGGGACAGGCGCAACACTGAAGCTTTCTTT
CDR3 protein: CATSRDRRNTEAFF

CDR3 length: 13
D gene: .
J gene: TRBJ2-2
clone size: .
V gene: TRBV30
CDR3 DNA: TGTGCCTGGAGTATCGGGGTCACCGGGGAGCTGTTTTTT
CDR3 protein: CAWSIGVTGELFF

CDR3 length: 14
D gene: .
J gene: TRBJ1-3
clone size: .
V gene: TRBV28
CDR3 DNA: TGTGCCAGCAGTAGACCGGGGTTCGGAAACACCATATATTTT
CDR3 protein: CASSRPGFGNTIYF

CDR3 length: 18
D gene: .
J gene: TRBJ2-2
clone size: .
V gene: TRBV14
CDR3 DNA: TGTGCCAGCAGCCAAGCGTTAAGAGAGGGAGTTCGCACCGGGGAGCTGTTTTTT
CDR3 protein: CASSQALREGVRTGELFF

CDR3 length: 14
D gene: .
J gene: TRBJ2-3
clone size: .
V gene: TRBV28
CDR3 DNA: TGTGCCAGCTCCGGGACAATTTTTTCAGATACGCAGTATTTT
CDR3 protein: CASSGTIFSDTQYF